These 30 T cell receptor beta chains originate from one sample sequenced in a study of Graves' ophthalmopathy and Graves' hyperthyroidism. As the template, RNA transcripts were used to amplify TCR beta CDR3 regions. The workflow started with a first-round RT-PCR run with HTBI primers and then moved on to a second-round multiplex PCR. A single record per CDR3 protein comes from TCRdb applying MiXCR to the multiplex PCR reads. The sample records roughly 480,000 distinct CDR3 sequences, about an eighth being singletons. Material: blood. These receptors came from a woman aged 25 to 39 with Graves' ophthalmopathy.

This clonotype was counted many times. The chain uses TRBV28 and TRBJ2-5; 7 bases are a match to TRBD1. Losses at the gene ends were 5 bases for V and 4 bases for J; bases not matched to a gene: 10. Germline lookup yields CDR1 MDHEN and CDR2 SYDVKM. This CDR3 is 15 amino acids long. CDR3 loop: CASSKHRGRGETQYF. In DNA form, the CDR3 reads TGTGCCAGCAGTAAACACAGGGGACGGGGAGAGACCCAGTACTTC.

This clonotype was recorded a few times. The chain is built from TRBV4-1 and TRBJ1-2, with D perhaps matching TRBD1 (5 bases). There are 17 residues in the CDR3. V was shortened by 0 bases and J by 0 bases, with 14 bases between the two germline ends. CDR1 and CDR2 (germline): MGHRA, YSYEKL. This CDR3 is CASSQDRGRGANYGYTF. For the CDR3, the DNA is TGCGCCAGCAGCCAAGACCGGGGAAGGGGAGCTAACTATGGCTACACCTTC.

This clonotype was picked up many times. Possible read error: a much larger clone is one base away. For the CDR3, the DNA is TGTGCCAGCAGTTTTGGGGAGGAGACCCAGTACTTC. Encoded protein: CASSFGEETQYF. This sequence joins TRBV12-3 or TRBV12-4 and TRBJ2-5, with a possible D match to TRBD2 (5 bases). This CDR3 contains 12 residues. Trimming removed 3 bases at V and 5 bases at J, with 7 bases between.

The V and J genes are TRBV30 and TRBJ2-2; D gene uncertain. The CDR3 contains 12 residues. V lost 4 bases to trimming and J lost 3 bases, with 6 bases between them. The germline CDR1 and CDR2 sequences are GTSNPN and SVGIG (reference sequence). The CDR3 nucleotides are TGTGCCTGGACCGTTGACACCGGGGAGCTGTTTTTT. This translates into CAWTVDTGELFF.

At least ten counts were recorded for this clonotype. As DNA, the CDR3 is TGCGCCAGCAGCTTGGAAACAGGAGTTAATTCACCCCTCCACTTT. The encoded protein is CASSLETGVNSPLHF. This chain uses TRBV5-1 with TRBJ1-6; maybe TRBD1 (5 bases). Germline loops: CDR1 SGHRS, CDR2 YFSETQ. Between the trimmed V and J ends, which lost 0 bases and 6 bases, there was a span of 10 bases. The CDR3 covers 15 residues.

The sample holds a few counts of this clonotype. The chain combines TRBV6-1 with TRBJ2-7, with 13 bases fitting TRBD2. J was trimmed by 7 bases and V by 6 bases; bases with no gene match: 0. CDR1 is MNHNS, CDR2 SASEGT, per germline. There are 12 residues in the CDR3. This chain's CDR3 is CASRGLAGEQYF. DNA of the CDR3: TGTGCCAGCAGGGGACTAGCGGGAGAGCAGTACTTC.

This clonotype was observed at least ten times. The chain combines TRBV6-1 with TRBJ2-2; D not resolved. The germline gives CDR1 MNHNS, CDR2 SASEGT. The CDR3 has 13 residues. Trimming stripped 2 bases from V and 4 bases from J, with 5 bases between. The CDR3 protein is CASSETGTGELFF. CDR3 sequence (DNA): TGTGCCAGCAGTGAAACCGGCACCGGGGAGCTGTTTTTT.

This clonotype was found many times. CDR3 region: CASSYRAGSYEQYF. DNA for the CDR3: TGTGCCAGCAGCTACAGGGCTGGCTCCTACGAGCAGTACTTC. The J gene is TRBJ2-7, the V gene TRBV7-8; tentatively, D is TRBD1 (6 bases). The CDR3 sequence is 14 residues long. V shed 4 bases and J shed 0 bases, with 10 bases lying between them. Germline V gene data show CDR1 as SGHVS and CDR2 as FQNEAQ.

This clonotype was picked up a small number of times. Given the absence of the conserved phenylalanine or tryptophan at the CDR3 end, a read error is likely. The J gene is TRBJ1-1, the V gene TRBV5-6, with D unresolved. Germline CDR1 SGHDT, CDR2 YYEEEE. The V end lost 0 bases, the J end lost 3 bases, and 18 bases lay between the germline ends. The CDR3 contains 17 residues. CDR3 region: CASSLGFIRGSDTEAFL. CDR3 sequence (DNA): TGTGCCAGCAGCTTGGGATTTATTCGGGGATCCGACACTGAAGCTTTCCTT.

Many counts were recorded for this clonotype. The rearrangement joins TRBV28 to TRBJ1-5, with TRBD1 matching over 9 bases. CDR3 length equals 15 residues. The germline gives CDR1 MDHEN, CDR2 SYDVKM. With 6 bases clipped from V and 5 bases from J, the junction kept 8 bases outside the gene matches. The CDR3 spells CASSTGTGFYQPQHF. Here the CDR3 DNA reads TGTGCCAGCAGCACCGGGACAGGGTTTTATCAGCCCCAGCATTTT.

This clonotype was seen only a few times. The chain uses TRBV27 and TRBJ2-5, with D possibly matching TRBD1 (7 bases). This CDR3 has 14 residues. Trimming removed 7 bases at V and 0 bases at J, with 12 bases between. Germline-derived CDR1 and CDR2 are MNHEY and SMNVEV (reference sequence). CDR3 sequence: CASNQGGNQETQYF. The CDR3 DNA is TGTGCCAGCAACCAGGGGGGCAACCAAGAGACCCAGTACTTC.

This clonotype was observed at least ten times. This sequence joins TRBV10-3 and TRBJ1-1; TRBD1 agrees at 7 bases. This CDR3 has 10 residues. V gave up 10 bases and J gave up 7 bases; unmatched junction bases: 3. Germline CDR1 reads ENHRY; CDR2 reads SYGVKD. The CDR3 coding sequence is TGTGCCACATGGGACAGTGAAGCTTTCTTT. It yields the protein CATWDSEAFF.

This clonotype was counted at least ten times. The chain recombines TRBV6-2 or TRBV6-3 with TRBJ1-1, with TRBD1 matching 8 bases. This CDR3 is 13 amino acids long. Germline lookup yields CDR1 MNHEY and CDR2 SVGEGT. The V gene end was trimmed by 6 bases and the J gene end by 3 bases; junction bases not matched to a gene: 3. This CDR3 reads CASRMTGDTEAFF. CDR3 DNA: TGTGCCAGCAGAATGACAGGGGACACTGAAGCTTTCTTT.

Only a few counts were recorded for this clonotype. The chain couples TRBV6-2 or TRBV6-3 to TRBJ1-5; D perhaps matches TRBD1 (5 bases). Trimming took 2 bases from V and 6 from J, leaving 14 bases between them. This CDR3 contains 15 residues. Germline CDR1 reads MNHEY; CDR2 reads SVGEGT. In DNA form, the CDR3 reads TGTGCCAGCAGTTACGGGAGGGGATTTACTCAGCCCCAGCATTTT. Protein: CASSYGRGFTQPQHF.

This clonotype was detected a few times. This chain connects TRBV11-1 to TRBJ1-1; 9 bases map to TRBD1. The CDR3 loop spans 15 amino acids. After removal of 5 bases from V and 0 bases from J, the junction contained 4 bases not matched to a gene. Per the germline V gene, CDR1 is SGHAT and CDR2 is FQDESV (reference sequence). The CDR3 reads CASSKGQGLNTEAFF. The CDR3 nucleotides read TGTGCCAGCAGCAAGGGACAGGGTTTGAACACTGAAGCTTTCTTT.

This clonotype showed up many times. The chain recombines TRBV5-6 with TRBJ1-6, with unresolved D. The CDR3 sequence is 14 residues long. The V gene lost 0 bases and the J gene lost 7 bases, with 8 bases spanning the gap. CDR1 SGHDT and CDR2 YYEEEE come from the germline V gene. DNA for the CDR3: TGTGCCAGCAGCTTGGACGGACTAAATTCACCCCTCCACTTT. Translation gives CASSLDGLNSPLHF.

The gene calls are TRBV12-3 or TRBV12-4 and TRBJ2-7, with 8 bases that match TRBD2. The V and J ends lost 5 bases and 9 bases, in that order; junction bases with no gene match: 12. CDR3 length: 14 amino acids. The CDR3 reads CASSTERGWDSQYF. DNA of the CDR3: TGTGCCAGCAGTACCGAGCGGGGGTGGGATTCGCAGTACTTC.

This clonotype has a count of ten or more. The chain links TRBV12-3 or TRBV12-4 to TRBJ1-1, with D maybe TRBD1 (6 bases). The V and J ends lost 5 bases and 5 bases respectively, with 15 bases between them. This CDR3 is built from 14 residues. The CDR3 spells CASSPTGSVTEAFF. The CDR3 DNA sequence: TGTGCCAGCAGTCCCACAGGGTCTGTGACTGAAGCTTTCTTT.

In its sample, this clonotype was seen many times. The genes are TRBV18 and TRBJ2-7; D is possibly TRBD2 (6 bases). This CDR3 comprises 15 residues. V was clipped by 6 bases and J by 4 bases, with 19 bases between them. Germline lookup yields CDR1 KGHSH and CDR2 LQKENI. CDR3 residues: CASSPRLGTPYEQYF. The CDR3 nucleotides are TGTGCCAGCTCTCCCAGACTAGGCACACCTTACGAGCAGTACTTC.

This clonotype was seen repeatedly, ten times or more. The chain joins TRBV12-3 or TRBV12-4 to TRBJ2-7, with 10 bases lining up with TRBD2. V lost 5 bases, J lost 0 bases, and 4 bases stayed unmatched. The CDR3 totals 15 residues. CDR3 in amino acids: CASSDSGRHSYEQYF. CDR3 coding DNA: TGTGCCAGCAGTGATAGCGGGAGGCACTCCTACGAGCAGTACTTC.

Many counts were recorded for this clonotype. V gene TRBV6-1 combines with J gene TRBJ2-7, with D possibly being TRBD2 (5 bases). The ends were cut back, 4 bases at V and 1 base at J, with 14 bases in the middle. This CDR3 has 15 amino acids. CDR1 MNHNS and CDR2 SASEGT come from the germline V gene. CDR3 nucleotide sequence: TGTGCCAGCAGTGTCGAGGGTACGGGGTCCTACGAGCAGTACTTC. The encoded protein is CASSVEGTGSYEQYF.

Many counts were recorded for this clonotype. V usage is TRBV20-1 and J usage is TRBJ2-7, with 8 bases fitting TRBD2. The germline CDR1 and CDR2 sequences are DFQATT and SNEGSKA (reference sequence). The CDR3 has 12 residues. The trim removed 5 bases at V and 6 bases at J, leaving 6 bases unmatched. The CDR3 here is CSALREGREQYF. The CDR3 coding sequence is TGCAGTGCTCTTCGGGAGGGCCGCGAGCAGTACTTC.

The chain has TRBV19 and TRBJ2-5; 7 nucleotides line up with TRBD2. The junction had 11 bases not matched to a gene; V was cut back by 3 bases and J by 10 bases. Germline V gives CDR1 LNHDA, CDR2 SQIVND (reference sequence). The length of the CDR3 is 14 residues. CDR3 DNA sequence: TGTGCCAGTAGTATTACTTTAGGGAGGGATGACCAGTACTTC. This translates into CASSITLGRDDQYF.

This chain joins TRBV3-1 and TRBJ2-6; the D call may be TRBD1 or TRBD2 (5 bases each). V was trimmed by 1 base and J by 2 bases, leaving 9 bases between them. This CDR3 contains 16 residues. Germline V gene sequence: CDR1 LGHDT, CDR2 YNNKEL (reference sequence). CDR3 residues: CASSQGLGAGANVLTF. DNA for the CDR3: TGTGCCAGCAGCCAAGGTTTGGGGGCTGGGGCCAACGTCCTGACTTTC.

This clonotype was counted ten times or more. The V gene is TRBV9, the J gene TRBJ2-7, with 11 bases matching TRBD1. J was trimmed by 6 bases and V by 2 bases; bases with no gene match: 4. Germline CDR1 is SGDLS and CDR2 is YYNGEE. This CDR3 has 14 residues. Written as DNA, the CDR3 is TGTGCCAGCAGCGTTCTTGGGACAGGGGGCGAGCAGTACTTC. The encoded protein is CASSVLGTGGEQYF.

V and J are TRBV7-9 and TRBJ1-2; D remains unclear. Germline V lookup: CDR1 SEHNR, CDR2 FQNEAQ (reference sequence). V shed 6 bases and J shed 5 bases, with 13 bases lying between them. This CDR3 has 13 residues. CDR3 in DNA: TGTGCCAGCAGTCAAATCGGGAGTTATGGCTACACCTTC. Encoded protein: CASSQIGSYGYTF.

This clonotype was counted a few times. The rearrangement joins TRBV3-1 to TRBJ2-7; possible D gene TRBD2, 6 bases. V was shortened by 2 bases and J by 3 bases, with 11 bases between the two germline ends. From germline, CDR1 is LGHDT and CDR2 YNNKEL (reference sequence). This CDR3 spans 14 amino acids. DNA for the CDR3: TGTGCCAGCAGCCAAAGTGGGGGGAACTACGAGCAGTACTTC. It encodes CASSQSGGNYEQYF.

This clonotype showed up many times. The gene calls are TRBV7-2 and TRBJ1-1; no clear D gene. The germline V gene encodes CDR1 SGHTA and CDR2 FQGNSA. The CDR3 has 13 amino acids. The V and J ends lost 3 bases and 4 bases respectively, with 9 bases between them. The CDR3 coding sequence is TGTGCCAGCAGCTTGGCGCTGGCCACTGAAGCTTTCTTT. Protein: CASSLALATEAFF.

The chain has TRBV20-1 and TRBJ2-5; D is tentatively TRBD1 or TRBD2 (5 bases each). V lost 7 bases, J lost 5 bases, and 14 bases lay in between. The CDR3 spans 12 residues. Germline assignment: CDR1 DFQATT and CDR2 SNEGSKA (reference sequence). As DNA, the CDR3 is TGCAGTGTTCGGCTGGGGGATGAGACCCAGTACTTC. It codes for CSVRLGDETQYF.

This clonotype was seen at least ten times. The CDR3 reads CSARGASGRTETQYF. The CDR3, as DNA: TGCAGTGCTAGAGGGGCTAGCGGGAGAACAGAGACCCAGTACTTC. V usage is TRBV20-1 and J usage is TRBJ2-5, with TRBD2 identical over 10 bases. V shed 1 base, J shed 4 bases, and the junction held 6 bases outside the gene matches. This CDR3 contains 15 residues. Germline CDR1 is DFQATT and CDR2 is SNEGSKA (reference sequence).